The 25 T cell receptor beta chains below come from one sample, sequenced in a study of early T cells in non-severe SARS-CoV-2 infection. TCRdb itself ran the 5' RACE reads through MiXCR, one entry per CDR3 protein. The sample has about 110,000 distinct CDR3 sequences, approximately 10% seen once. Sequencing was done on a sample of whole blood. Receptors originate from an adult who was a healthcare worker with PCR-confirmed SARS-CoV-2 infection or an uninfected control (not recorded which).

The rearrangement joins TRBV4-1 to TRBJ2-3; D is possibly TRBD2 (6 bases). CDR3 length: 15 residues. Trimming pared 1 base from V and 3 bases from J, leaving 11 bases between. Germline loops: CDR1 MGHRA, CDR2 YSYEKL. This chain's CDR3 is CASSQVIAETDTQYF. The CDR3 DNA reads TGCGCCAGCAGCCAAGTGATAGCGGAAACAGATACGCAGTATTTT.

V usage is TRBV28 and J usage is TRBJ1-2; TRBD1 agrees at 8 bases. Germline assignment: CDR1 MDHEN and CDR2 SYDVKM. With 5 bases clipped from V and 4 bases from J, the junction kept 3 bases outside the gene matches. The CDR3 extends over 13 amino acids. CDR3 protein: CASSPDRVYGYTF. Here the CDR3 DNA reads TGTGCCAGCAGTCCGGACAGGGTCTATGGCTACACCTTC.

This clonotype came up many times. The gene calls are TRBV6-5 and TRBJ2-1; 7 bases map to TRBD2. This CDR3 spans 15 amino acids. Germline trimming cut 4 bases from V and 4 bases from J; bases unmatched to any gene: 7. CDR1 is MNHEY, CDR2 SVGAGI, per germline. CDR3: CASSSLASGYNEQFF. The CDR3 coding sequence is TGTGCCAGCAGTTCCTTGGCTAGCGGATACAATGAGCAGTTCTTC.

The rearrangement links TRBV12-3 or TRBV12-4 to TRBJ1-1; tentative D call: TRBD1 (6 bases). V was cut by 2 bases and J by 4 bases, with 8 bases left in between. The CDR3 runs to 13 residues. The CDR3 nucleotides are TGTGCCAGCAGTTTACTCAGGGGCACTGAAGCTTTCTTT. This gives the protein CASSLLRGTEAFF.

The table lists this clonotype with many counts. The genes are TRBV21-1 and TRBJ2-7; TRBD2, the table's D call, was not compared with the DNA. TRBV21-1 constitutes a pseudogene. The CDR3 covers 13 residues. The CDR3 spells CASSKAIAGEQYF. The CDR3 bases are TGTGCCAGCAGCAAAGCAATCGCGGGGGAGCAGTACTTC.

The chain has TRBV7-3 and TRBJ1-1; D gene unclear. There are 14 residues in the CDR3. V dropped 6 bases and J dropped 1 base, with 12 bases sitting between them. Germline V lookup: CDR1 SGHTA, CDR2 FQGTGA. CDR3 protein: CASSEGRANTEAFF. CDR3 nucleotides: TGTGCCAGCAGTGAAGGACGGGCGAACACTGAAGCTTTCTTT.

This clonotype has a handful of counts. The chain is built from TRBV7-3 and TRBJ2-2; possibly TRBD2 for D (6 bases). Looked up from germline, CDR1 is SGHTA and CDR2 is FQGTGA. The V and J ends lost 8 bases and 0 bases respectively, with 13 bases between them. This CDR3 has 15 residues. As DNA, the CDR3 is TGTGCCAGCCAGGAGGGACCGTCGAACACCGGGGAGCTGTTTTTT. It codes for CASQEGPSNTGELFF.

The J gene is TRBJ2-1, the V gene TRBV6-6, with D tentatively TRBD1 (5 bases). The CDR3 is 13 residues long. Trimming took off 6 bases at V and 8 bases at J, with 14 bases between the two ends. Germline loops: CDR1 MNHNY, CDR2 SVGAGI (reference sequence). The CDR3 coding sequence is TGTGCCAGCAGACCGAAGGGGAACGATGAGCAGTTCTTC. Translated: CASRPKGNDEQFF.

Ten or more counts support this clonotype. The J gene is TRBJ1-3, the V gene TRBV28; TRBD1 might be the D (5 bases). Germline V gives CDR1 MDHEN, CDR2 SYDVKM. The length of the CDR3 is 16 residues. Between the trimmed V and J ends, which lost 7 bases and 1 base, there was a span of 17 bases. The CDR3 reads CASKGSGNPSGNTIYF. The CDR3 DNA reads TGTGCCAGCAAGGGGTCAGGGAACCCTTCTGGAAACACCATATATTTT.

In nucleotides, the CDR3 is TGCAGTGCTAGTTTGCAAGAGACCCAGTACTTC. Its protein product is CSASLQETQYF. This chain uses TRBV20-1 with TRBJ2-5; D gene unclear. The CDR3 sequence is 11 residues long. Germline-derived CDR1 and CDR2 are DFQATT and SNEGSKA (reference sequence). With 3 bases removed from V and 2 bases from J, the gap between germline ends came to 4 bases.

V is TRBV20-1 and J is TRBJ2-5; D gene ambiguous. Germline CDR1 reads DFQATT; CDR2 reads SNEGSKA (reference sequence). V gave up 7 bases and J gave up 4 bases, with 16 bases separating them. The CDR3 loop spans 13 amino acids. The DNA of the CDR3 is TGCAGTGTTCCGACTTTTCTAGGAGAGACCCAGTACTTC. Amino acid sequence: CSVPTFLGETQYF.

This clonotype was seen ten or more times. The chain recombines TRBV4-3 with TRBJ2-1, with TRBD2 identical over 10 bases. The germline V gene has CDR1 LGHNA and CDR2 YSLEER. The CDR3 is 19 residues long. J was trimmed by 2 bases and V by 6 bases; bases with no gene match: 16. The CDR3 is CASSRGWLAGEGTYNEQFF. The CDR3 DNA follows: TGCGCCAGCAGTCGCGGCTGGCTAGCGGGAGAGGGGACCTACAATGAGCAGTTCTTC.

This clonotype was counted a few times. CDR3 in DNA: TGCAGTGCTAGAGTACTAGCGGGAAAAGGCTACGAGCAGTACTTC. Its translation: CSARVLAGKGYEQYF. The chain carries TRBV20-1 and TRBJ2-7; 10 nucleotides match TRBD2. V shed 1 base, J shed 3 bases, and the junction held 6 bases outside the gene matches. Per germline, CDR1 DFQATT and CDR2 SNEGSKA (reference sequence). The CDR3 has 15 amino acids.

This chain connects TRBV29-1 to TRBJ2-7; unclear D gene. V lost 5 bases and J 2 bases, leaving 10 bases between the germline ends. CDR3 length equals 12 residues. Germline lookup yields CDR1 SQVTM and CDR2 ANQGSEA. In DNA, the CDR3 is TGCAGCGTTCTGACGTATCCCTACGAGCAGTACTTC. Amino acids: CSVLTYPYEQYF.

V usage is TRBV14 and J usage is TRBJ1-2; D is unclear. CDR3 length: 15 residues. V lost 1 base and J lost 3, with 12 bases in between. Germline V gene data show CDR1 as SGHDN and CDR2 as FVKESK. The CDR3 is CASSQAGVLDYGYTF. The CDR3 nucleotides read TGTGCCAGCAGCCAAGCGGGCGTACTCGACTATGGCTACACCTTC. The variable domain in full, completed from reference TRBV14 and TRBJ1-2, reads EAGVTQFPSHSVIEKGQTVTLRCDPISGHDNLYWYRRVMGKEIKFLLHFVKESKQDESGMPNNRFLAERTGGTYSTLKVQPAELEDSGVYFCASSQAGVLDYGYTFGSGTRLTVV.

This clonotype occurred many times. The V gene is TRBV5-1, the J gene TRBJ1-2, with a possible D match to TRBD1 (6 bases). The CDR3 length is 12 residues. V lost 4 bases to trimming and J lost 4 bases, with 8 bases between them. Germline CDR1 reads SGHRS; CDR2 reads YFSETQ. The CDR3 DNA is TGCGCCAGCAGCACGGACAGCTATGGCTACACCTTC. This codes for CASSTDSYGYTF.

This clonotype was detected a few times. The gene calls are TRBV20-1 and TRBJ2-1, with D possibly TRBD1 on 5 matching bases. Germline V gives CDR1 DFQATT, CDR2 SNEGSKA (reference sequence). The CDR3 is 14 residues long. The V and J ends lost 5 bases and 7 bases respectively, with 18 bases between them. CDR3 DNA sequence: TGCAGTGCTTCCCTGACGGACACCATTAATGAGCAGTTCTTC. It yields the protein CSASLTDTINEQFF.

This sequence joins TRBV7-9 and TRBJ1-6; D may be TRBD1 (6 bases). This CDR3 comprises 15 residues. V was clipped by 4 bases and J by 7 bases, with 14 bases between them. Germline CDR1 SEHNR, CDR2 FQNEAQ (reference sequence). The CDR3 is CASSSRDIRNSPLHF. CDR3 bases: TGTGCCAGCAGCTCCCGGGACATCCGAAATTCACCCCTCCACTTT.

The V gene is TRBV7-9, the J gene TRBJ2-7; the D gene is possibly TRBD2 (5 bases). V was trimmed by 3 bases and J by 0 bases, leaving 6 bases between them. The CDR3 is made up of 13 amino acids. CDR1 is SEHNR, CDR2 FQNEAQ, per germline (reference sequence). The DNA of the CDR3 is TGTGCCAGCAGCTTCCGGGACTCCTACGAGCAGTACTTC. This codes for CASSFRDSYEQYF.

The chain combines TRBV11-2 with TRBJ2-7; D uncertain. Germline assignment: CDR1 SGHAT and CDR2 FQNNGV. V was shortened by 5 bases and J by 1 base, with 21 bases between the two germline ends. The CDR3 runs 17 residues. This chain's CDR3 is CASSRNVAPALSYEQYF. DNA for the CDR3: TGTGCCAGCAGCCGAAACGTAGCTCCAGCGCTTTCCTACGAGCAGTACTTC. The whole variable domain, remainder taken from reference TRBV11-2 and TRBJ2-7, is EAGVAQSPRYKIIEKRQSVAFWCNPISGHATLYWYQQILGQGPKLLIQFQNNGVVDDSQLPKDRFSAERLKGVDSTLKIQPAKLEDSAVYLCASSRNVAPALSYEQYFGPGTRLTVT.

This clonotype was picked up a small number of times. The V and J genes are TRBV5-4 and TRBJ2-7; 9 nucleotides agree with TRBD1. J lost 10 bases, V lost 4 bases, and 9 bases had no gene match. CDR1 is SGHNT and CDR2 is YYREEE in the germline V gene (reference sequence). CDR3 length: 13 amino acids. The CDR3 is CASSDSQQGAQYF. The CDR3 nucleotides are TGTGCCAGCAGCGACAGCCAACAGGGGGCACAGTACTTC.

The sample holds many counts of this clonotype. The V call is TRBV7-3, the J call TRBJ2-1; no reliable D call. Per germline, CDR1 SGHTA and CDR2 FQGTGA. With 5 bases removed from V and 5 bases from J, the gap between germline ends came to 10 bases. The CDR3 runs 13 residues. CDR3 in DNA: TGTGCCAGCAGCCCCGACAACGACAATGAGCAGTTCTTC. It translates to CASSPDNDNEQFF.

The DNA for the CDR3 is TGCGCCAGCAGTCAACCTAACGAGTACAGGGGGCGTTTTCTAGCCAAAAACATTCAGTACTTC. Protein product: CASSQPNEYRGRFLAKNIQYF. The chain combines TRBV23-1 with TRBJ2-4; 9 nucleotides agree with TRBD1. TRBV23-1 has ORF status, its function being uncertain. The CDR3 length is 21 residues. J gave up 0 bases and V 2 bases, and 17 bases lay outside the gene matches.

This clonotype appeared a few times. V gene TRBV5-1 combines with J gene TRBJ2-6; 13 nucleotides agree with TRBD2. Trimming took 4 bases from V and 3 from J; bases not matched to a gene: 7. Germline V lookup: CDR1 SGHRS, CDR2 YFSETQ. This CDR3 contains 18 residues. DNA for the CDR3: TGCGCCAGCAGCACCCGGACTAGCGGGAGTTATGGGGCCAACGTCCTGACTTTC. Translation: CASSTRTSGSYGANVLTF. The entire variable domain, with the rest obtained from reference TRBV5-1 and TRBJ2-6, is as follows: KAGVTQTPRYLIKTRGQQVTLSCSPISGHRSVSWYQQTPGQGLQFLFEYFSETQRNKGNFPGRFSGRQFSNSRSEMNVSTLELGDSALYLCASSTRTSGSYGANVLTFGAGSRLTVL.

There are a few counts of this clonotype. The gene calls are TRBV28 and TRBJ1-2, with TRBD1 matching 11 bases. The CDR3 length is 13 residues. Germline V CDR1 and CDR2: MDHEN, SYDVKM. V was pared by 8 bases and J by 4 bases, with 3 bases of the junction left unmatched. The CDR3 nucleotides are TGTGCCAGCTCCGGGACAGGGGGCTATGGCTACACCTTC. It encodes CASSGTGGYGYTF.